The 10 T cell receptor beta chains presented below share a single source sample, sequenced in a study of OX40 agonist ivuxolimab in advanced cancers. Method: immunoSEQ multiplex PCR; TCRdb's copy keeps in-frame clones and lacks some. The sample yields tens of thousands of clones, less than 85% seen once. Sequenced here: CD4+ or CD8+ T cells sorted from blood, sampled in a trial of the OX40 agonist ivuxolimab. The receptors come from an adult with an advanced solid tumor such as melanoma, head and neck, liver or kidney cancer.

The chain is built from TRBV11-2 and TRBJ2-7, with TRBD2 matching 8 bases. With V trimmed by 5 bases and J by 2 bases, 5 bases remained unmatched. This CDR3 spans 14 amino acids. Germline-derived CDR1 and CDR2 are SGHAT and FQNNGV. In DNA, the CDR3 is TGTGCCAGCAGCCGGGAGGGTAGACCCTACGAGCAGTACTTC. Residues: CASSREGRPYEQYF.

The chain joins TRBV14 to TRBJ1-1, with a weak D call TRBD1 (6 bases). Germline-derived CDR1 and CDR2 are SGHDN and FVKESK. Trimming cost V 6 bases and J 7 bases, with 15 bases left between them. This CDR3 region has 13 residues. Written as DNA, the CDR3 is TGTGCCAGCAGTTACTTGGGGGCGAATGAAGCTTTCTTT. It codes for CASSYLGANEAFF.

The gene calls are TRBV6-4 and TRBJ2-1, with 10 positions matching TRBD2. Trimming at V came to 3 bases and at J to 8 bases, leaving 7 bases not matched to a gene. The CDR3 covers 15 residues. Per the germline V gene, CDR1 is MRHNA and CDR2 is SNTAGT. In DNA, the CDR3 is TGTGCCAGCAGTGAGGCTAGCGGGAGTAGGGATGAGCAGTTCTTC. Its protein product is CASSEASGSRDEQFF.

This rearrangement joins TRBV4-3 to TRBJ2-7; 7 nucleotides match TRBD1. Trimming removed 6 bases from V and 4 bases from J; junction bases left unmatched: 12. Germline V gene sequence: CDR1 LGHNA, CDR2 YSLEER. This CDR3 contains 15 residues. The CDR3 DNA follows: TGCGCCAGCAGTGCCGTGTACAGGGGTGGGTACGAGCAGTACTTC. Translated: CASSAVYRGGYEQYF.

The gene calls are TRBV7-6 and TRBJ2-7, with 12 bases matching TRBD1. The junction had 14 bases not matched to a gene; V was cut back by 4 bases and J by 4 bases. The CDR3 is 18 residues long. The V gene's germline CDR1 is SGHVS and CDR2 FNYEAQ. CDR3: CASSSSLPGQGAAYEQYF. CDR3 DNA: TGTGCCAGCAGCTCCTCCCTCCCGGGACAGGGGGCAGCTTACGAGCAGTACTTC. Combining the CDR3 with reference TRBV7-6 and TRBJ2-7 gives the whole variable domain GAGVSQSPRYKVTKRGQDVALRCDPISGHVSLYWYRQALGQGPEFLTYFNYEAQQDKSGLPNDRFSAERPEGSISTLTIQRTEQRDSAMYRCASSSSLPGQGAAYEQYFGPGTRLTVT.

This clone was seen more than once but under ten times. The CDR3 DNA follows: TGTGCCAGCAGCGAGGGATCGAGGAATCAGCCCCAGCATTTT. It specifies CASSEGSRNQPQHF. V gene TRBV7-8 combines with J gene TRBJ1-5, with D unclear. Germline V gene lookup returns CDR1 SGHVS and CDR2 FQNEAQ. V gave up 5 bases and J gave up 4 bases, with 12 bases separating them. The CDR3 runs 14 residues.

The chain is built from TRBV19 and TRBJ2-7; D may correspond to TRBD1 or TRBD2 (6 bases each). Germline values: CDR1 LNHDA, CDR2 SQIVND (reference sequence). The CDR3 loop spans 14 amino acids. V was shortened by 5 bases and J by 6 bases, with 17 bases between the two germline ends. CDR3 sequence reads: CASSLHRAGGEQYF. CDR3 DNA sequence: TGTGCCAGTAGTCTTCACAGGGCCGGGGGCGAGCAGTACTTC.

This chain's CDR3 is CASSLEVSSGTEAFF. Here the CDR3 DNA reads TGTGCCAGCAGCTTGGAGGTCAGCTCGGGCACTGAAGCTTTCTTT. The rearrangement links TRBV5-4 to TRBJ1-1; D gene unclear. There are 15 residues in the CDR3. The V end was cut by 0 bases, the J end by 4 bases, with 13 bases between. In germline, CDR1 is SGHNT, CDR2 YYREEE (reference sequence).

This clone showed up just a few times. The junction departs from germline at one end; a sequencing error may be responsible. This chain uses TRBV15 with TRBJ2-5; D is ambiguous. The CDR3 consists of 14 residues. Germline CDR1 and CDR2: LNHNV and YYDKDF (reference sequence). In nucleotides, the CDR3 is TGTGCCACCAGCGGAGACAAGTACCAAGAGACCCAGTACTTC. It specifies CATSGDKYQETQYF.

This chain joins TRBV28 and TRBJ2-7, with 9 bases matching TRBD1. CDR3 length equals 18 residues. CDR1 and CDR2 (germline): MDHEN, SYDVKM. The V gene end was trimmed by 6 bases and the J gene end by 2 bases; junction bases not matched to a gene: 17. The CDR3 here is CASSRWTGAEGPTYEQYF. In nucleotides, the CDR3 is TGTGCCAGCAGCCGATGGACAGGGGCGGAGGGTCCGACCTACGAGCAGTACTTC.